Listed here is a single T cell receptor beta chain. This clone was observed once. The antigen it recognizes is unknown. Per-nucleotide qualities are absent, and no much larger clonotype sits a single base away. The record originates from a study of identifying expanded T cells in peripheral blood (dated by TCRdb to the late 2010s). Study-wide context: Separate aliquots of the same genomic DNA pool were sequenced to produce technical replicates, and four replicates were compared in pairs.

The paper as a whole reports these results and caveats: It was expected by the authors that biological variance in healthy repertoires might increase further over much longer intervals, such as months to years. The binomial model flagged about 1.2 differentially abundant clones between technical replicates, compared with 15 to 17 over about two weeks and 19 to 20 over around 4 weeks. Both the number of clones called differentially abundant and the false-positive rate were significantly reduced by the beta-binomial model across all healthy-donor time intervals. Across all healthy donors, variance in clone template counts between roughly two-week samples was found to increase significantly with total template count.

No immune events, such as infections, were documented for the healthy donors during the collection period. Time-dependent variance in a beta-binomial model of T-cell clone differential abundance was calibrated using healthy-donor blood repertoires as a training cohort. The training cohort comprised approximately ten healthy donors, 3 female and 7 male. An age range of about 29 to 70 years, with an average of about 43 years, was recorded for the donors. Obtained from a commercial supplier, whole blood was collected from each healthy donor at three time points set around two weeks apart. For immunosequencing, genomic DNA was extracted from whole blood that had not been sorted. Including cysteine and phenylalanine, the CDR3 has 14 amino acids. The DNA shown is the 42-base CDR3, in frame from base 1. Taken from the germline V gene, the CDR1 and CDR2 loops are SNHLY and FYNNEI. Here V drops 7 bases and J drops 6 bases, and the junction holds 3 bases not matched to any gene.

The immunoSEQ Assay, which uses bias-controlled multiplex PCR amplification of genomic DNA, was used to profile TCRbeta CDR3 regions. On the authors' methods: The absolute abundance of each unique TCRbeta CDR3 region was quantified after sequences were collapsed and filtered. Differential abundance was assessed using a binomial (Fisher-equivalent) model and a beta-binomial model in which time-dependent variance fitted from healthy donors was added. Clones with fewer than 5 combined templates were removed, and a clone was called differentially abundant if the clone's Benjamini-Hochberg FDR was below 0.01. In the beta-binomial model, variance was expressed as a function of the total template count across the two samples, in the form v = (b*log(k)+a)^2. TCRdb stores this immuneACCESS table with in-frame sequences only. Part of the clones is absent; in the studies checked, under half of the shortfall reflects unresolved V genes, and no reason is known for the rest. That table is the source of V, J and clone size, and D and trimming were worked out from the DNA. This sample is represented by tens of thousands of clones; 70% to 90% of them were singletons. The ten largest account for 3.5% to 5.5% of the sample.

The receptor was isolated from a person aged 18-70 years in good health. This chain joins TRBV2 to TRBJ2-2; 12 central nucleotides agree with TRBD1. The sample taken for sequencing was blood. In nucleotide form, the sequence is TGTGCCAGCAAGGGGACAGGGGGCCCCGGGGAGCTGTTTTTT. This is translated as CASKGTGGPGELFF.